This is a list of T cell receptor beta chains from one sample in a study of identical twins. TCRdb ran MiXCR on the 5' RACE reads and lists one entry per CDR3 protein. The data contain 400,000 or so distinct CDR3 sequences, around 9.7% of them singletons. Sequenced material: naive T cells sorted from blood. The source is a woman aged 45-59 years in good health. CDR3s include the opening cysteine and the closing phenylalanine or tryptophan. D genes are given only for firm matches. Clone size is not always given. Where it is, it says once, few, many or a class for expanded clones.

J | V | D | size | DNA | CDR3
TRBJ2-1 | TRBV11-3 | NA | NA | TGTGCCAGCAGCTTAGCCCAAATCGTGAGCTCCTACAATGAGCAGTTCTTC | CASSLAQIVSSYNEQFF
TRBJ2-7 | TRBV6-6 | NA | few | TGTGCCAGCAGTTATAAAGGAGGCTACGAGCAGTACTTC | CASSYKGGYEQYF
TRBJ1-1 | TRBV5-1 | NA | few | TGCGCCAGCAGCTTGGAGAGACAGGCGAACACTGAAGCTTTCTTT | CASSLERQANTEAFF
TRBJ1-5 | TRBV3-1 | NA | NA | TGTGCCAGCAGCCCGCTCGCAGGCCAGCCCCAGCATTTT | CASSPLAGQPQHF
TRBJ2-1 | TRBV4-1 | NA | many | TGCGCCAGCAGCCACTGGGGGCACAATGAGCAGTTCTTC | CASSHWGHNEQFF
TRBJ2-5 | TRBV27 | NA | NA | TGTGCCAGCAGACCGGGCGCGATCCAAGAGACCCAGTACTTC | CASRPGAIQETQYF
TRBJ2-3 | TRBV7-3 | TRBD2 | few | TGTGCCAGCAGCCTTAGCGGGGCAGTAGATACGCAGTATTTT | CASSLSGAVDTQYF
TRBJ2-1 | TRBV12-3/TRBV12-4 | TRBD1 | few | TGTGCCAGCAGTCCGGGGACAGCACGTCTCCAGTTTGAGCAGTTCTTC | CASSPGTARLQFEQFF
TRBJ2-7 | TRBV7-8 | TRBD1 | few | TGTGCCAGCAGCACCCCGGACAGGGAAGCCGAGCAGTACTTC | CASSTPDREAEQYF
TRBJ2-2 | TRBV7-9 | TRBD2 | NA | TGTGCCAGCAGCGATAGCGGGCACACCGGGGAGCTGTTTTTT | CASSDSGHTGELFF
TRBJ1-3 | TRBV27 | NA | NA | TGTGCCAGCAGTCCTCGACAGGCGCTCTCTGGAAACACCATATATTTT | CASSPRQALSGNTIYF
TRBJ1-5 | TRBV20-1 | NA | many | TGCAGTGCTAGACCCCCAACCAGGGCGGGTTTGCATTTT | CSARPPTRAGLHF
TRBJ2-5 | TRBV12-3/TRBV12-4 | NA | few | TGTGCCAGCAGTCCCGAGTTGGGGGAGAGGGGTCAAGAGACCCAGTACTTC | CASSPELGERGQETQYF
TRBJ2-1 | TRBV20-1 | NA | NA | TGCAGTGCTAGAGATAGGGCGGGCGTCTCCTACAATGAGCAGTTCTTC | CSARDRAGVSYNEQFF
TRBJ1-3 | TRBV9 | NA | few | TGTGCCAGCAGCGGGGGAGGCTCTGGAAACACCATATATTTT | CASSGGGSGNTIYF
TRBJ2-2 | TRBV5-1 | NA | many | TGCGCCAGCCTGGGTTTCGGGGAGCTGTTTTTT | CASLGFGELFF
TRBJ1-1 | TRBV5-1 | NA | many | TGCGCCAGCAGCTCGGGTTTCACTGAAGCTTTCTTT | CASSSGFTEAFF
TRBJ1-1 | TRBV6-6 | NA | few | TGTGCCAGCAGTTCCTCAGGGAACACTGAAGCTTTCTTT | CASSSSGNTEAFF
TRBJ2-5 | TRBV12-3/TRBV12-4 | NA | many | TGTGCCAGCAGTTCTAGCGAACAAGAGACCCAGTACTTC | CASSSSEQETQYF
TRBJ2-1 | TRBV20-1 | TRBD2 | NA | TGCAGTGCTAGAGACCAGACTAGCCCTGGGGCCAATGAGCAGTTCTTC | CSARDQTSPGANEQFF
TRBJ2-5 | TRBV11-3 | TRBD1 | NA | TGTGCCAGCAGCTTAGAGCGCGGGACAGGGGGCGCTGAGACCCAGTACTTC | CASSLERGTGGAETQYF
TRBJ2-4 | TRBV6-1 | TRBD2 | NA | TGTGCCAGCAGTATAATACTAGCGAGCAACAAAAACATTCAGTACTTC | CASSIILASNKNIQYF
TRBJ2-2 | TRBV5-4 | NA | many | TGTGCCAGCAGCGAATCAGGGTTAGGAGGGAAAGGAACCGGGGAGCTGTTTTTT | CASSESGLGGKGTGELFF
TRBJ1-4 | TRBV6-5 | NA | NA | TGTGCCAGCAGTCCCGGGTCCACTAACTCTAAACTGTTTTTT | CASSPGSTNSKLFF
TRBJ2-1 | TRBV5-1 | NA | NA | TGCGCCAGCAGCTTGGAAGCGGCGGGGCGCTGGAATGAGCAGTTCTTC | CASSLEAAGRWNEQFF